What follows are 26 T cell receptor beta chains derived from one specimen sequenced in a study of shared clonotypes between healthy human individuals (dated by TCRdb to 2018 to 2020). Libraries were built with the immunoSEQ multiplex PCR assay. Not all clones reach the TCRdb copy of this immuneACCESS table, which keeps in-frame sequences only. Checked studies attribute under half of the gap to unresolved V genes and leave the rest unexplained. Here the sample has fewer than 1.4 million clones; around 78% occur a single time. The top ten hold 0.5% to 0.65% of the sample. Material for sequencing was memory CD4+ T cells from PBMCs. What the cell subset or site label conveys for this sample: CD45RA-negative fraction. Every receptor here comes from a man between 18 and 35 years old in good health. Some clones in this sample may be carry-over from other donors' samples.

The rearrangement links TRBV27 to TRBJ1-5; D is ambiguous. Germline CDR1 reads MNHEY; CDR2 reads SMNVEV (reference sequence). The CDR3 is 15 residues long. V was pared by 3 bases and J by 6 bases, with 15 bases between. The DNA for the CDR3 is TGTGCCAGCAGTTTTAATAGGTTGGGCGGTCAGCCCCAGCATTTT. Encoded protein: CASSFNRLGGQPQHF.

A word on this clone: A far larger clone is only one base removed, so a read error is likely. Within the sample, other DNA sequences also encode this same CDR3. The V call is TRBV30, the J call TRBJ1-4; D call uncertain. CDR3 size: 15 residues. Germline loops: CDR1 GTSNPN, CDR2 SVGIG (reference sequence). Trimming cost V 1 base and J 8 bases, with 17 bases left between them. Written as DNA, the CDR3 is TGTGCCTGGAGTGAGTTCACGGGGAGAGGAGAAAAACTGTTTTTT. As protein: CAWSEFTGRGEKLFF.

The genes are TRBV29-1 and TRBJ1-1; D gene ambiguous. CDR1 and CDR2 from the germline V gene are SQVTM and ANQGSEA. Between the trimmed V and J ends, which lost 3 bases and 0 bases, there was a span of 5 bases. The CDR3 spans 12 residues. The CDR3 region is CSVDALNTEAFF. The DNA of the CDR3 is TGCAGCGTTGACGCCTTGAACACTGAAGCTTTCTTT.

The chain has TRBV10-3 and TRBJ2-7; 9 bases fit TRBD2. V was clipped by 1 base and J by 3 bases; unmatched bases: 4. CDR3 size: 15 residues. Per germline, CDR1 ENHRY and CDR2 SYGVKD. CDR3 DNA: TGTGCCATCAGTGAGTGGGGAGCGGGGGGCTACGAGCAGTACTTC. Translated, it gives CAISEWGAGGYEQYF.

The genes are TRBV9 and TRBJ2-1; D is perhaps TRBD2 (5 bases). Per the germline V gene, CDR1 is SGDLS and CDR2 is YYNGEE. Trimming left V 0 bases short and J 0 bases short, with 10 bases between. This CDR3 has 16 residues. CDR3 sequence (DNA): TGTGCCAGCAGCGTAGATACGGGAAGCTCCTACAATGAGCAGTTCTTC. The encoded protein is CASSVDTGSSYNEQFF.

The J gene is TRBJ2-3, the V gene TRBV28; 9 nucleotides agree with TRBD2. Trimming at V came to 5 bases and at J to 5 bases, leaving 17 bases not matched to a gene. Germline CDR1 MDHEN, CDR2 SYDVKM. The CDR3 length is 18 residues. Here the CDR3 reads CASSPYGSGGRGIDTQYF. The CDR3 region has the DNA TGTGCCAGCAGTCCGTACGGCTCAGGCGGGAGGGGGATAGATACGCAGTATTTT.

This clone was picked up one time. The genes are TRBV7-2 and TRBJ2-7; a possible D gene is TRBD1 (5 bases). Trimming shortened V by 1 base and J by 3 bases, and 13 bases separated the two germline ends. CDR1 SGHTA and CDR2 FQGNSA come from the germline V gene. CDR3 size: 15 residues. CDR3 amino acids: CASSLDGRVSYEQYF. CDR3 DNA sequence: TGTGCCAGCAGCTTAGATGGCAGGGTAAGCTACGAGCAGTACTTC.

About this clone: It differs at one base from a far larger clone, so likely a read error. V and J are TRBV6-5 and TRBJ2-5; D may match TRBD1 or TRBD2 (5 bases each). Per the germline V gene, CDR1 is MNHEY and CDR2 is SVGAGI. This CDR3 contains 13 residues. The CDR3 protein is CASSLRRGEAQYF. CDR3 nucleotides: TGTGCCAGCAGCCTCCGAAGGGGAGAGGCCCAGTACTTC.

In the case of this clone: Other DNA sequences within the sample encode an identical CDR3. J is TRBJ2-5 and V is TRBV5-1; perhaps TRBD1 as D (6 bases). V shed 0 bases and J shed 4 bases, with 16 bases lying between them. Germline CDR1 and CDR2: SGHRS and YFSETQ. The CDR3 covers 16 residues. Here the CDR3 DNA reads TGCGCCAGCAGCTTGGTCGCAGGGGCCCTCGGAGAGACCCAGTACTTC. As protein: CASSLVAGALGETQYF.

Worth noting for this clone: The sample contains more than one DNA sequence encoding this CDR3. This chain links TRBV27 with TRBJ2-1; 10 nucleotides match TRBD2. The J segment lost 4 bases and the V segment lost 5 bases, leaving 5 bases of the junction unmatched. The germline V gene encodes CDR1 MNHEY and CDR2 SMNVEV (reference sequence). The CDR3 has 15 residues. Written as DNA, the CDR3 is TGTGCCAGCAGTCCAAGGACTAGCGGTTACAATGAGCAGTTCTTC. Its protein product is CASSPRTSGYNEQFF.

This clone was recorded only once. This sequence joins TRBV29-1 and TRBJ1-1; tentatively, D is TRBD1 (6 bases). Trimming took 5 bases from V and 0 from J, leaving 16 bases between them. The CDR3 covers 15 residues. Per germline, CDR1 SQVTM and CDR2 ANQGSEA. The CDR3 reads CSVLFPGHVNTEAFF. The CDR3 DNA reads TGCAGCGTTCTATTCCCGGGACACGTGAACACTGAAGCTTTCTTT.

This chain links TRBV5-1 with TRBJ2-7; D gene unclear. Germline V CDR1 and CDR2: SGHRS, YFSETQ. V gave up 0 bases and J gave up 6 bases, with 16 bases separating them. This CDR3 is built from 15 residues. The CDR3 loop is CASSLGGRTLSEQYF. The CDR3 DNA sequence: TGCGCCAGCAGCTTGGGTGGCAGGACCCTTAGCGAGCAGTACTTC.

This chain connects TRBV5-4 to TRBJ1-3; 9 nucleotides align to TRBD1. The germline V gene encodes CDR1 SGHNT and CDR2 YYREEE (reference sequence). This CDR3 is built from 11 residues. DNA of the CDR3: TGTGGACAGGGGGAGGGGAACACCATATATTTT. The encoded protein is CGQGEGNTIYF.

V is TRBV28 and J is TRBJ1-2; the D gene is possibly TRBD1 (6 bases). This CDR3 region has 13 residues. With 3 bases removed from V and 7 bases from J, the gap between germline ends came to 12 bases. CDR1 is MDHEN and CDR2 is SYDVKM in the germline V gene. In DNA form, the CDR3 reads TGTGCCAGCAGTTTCCCGACAGGACGTGGCTACACCTTC. It specifies CASSFPTGRGYTF.

V gene TRBV7-2 combines with J gene TRBJ2-6, with 7 bases matching TRBD1. J gave up 0 bases and V 6 bases, and 5 bases lay outside the gene matches. The CDR3 consists of 16 residues. Per the germline V gene, CDR1 is SGHTA and CDR2 is FQGNSA. The CDR3 spells CASSLQGPSGANVLTF. The CDR3 region has the DNA TGTGCCAGCAGTTTACAGGGGCCCTCTGGGGCCAACGTCCTGACTTTC.

The genes are TRBV30 and TRBJ2-2; D may be TRBD1 (7 bases). V shed 0 bases and J shed 7 bases, with 21 bases lying between them. CDR1 is GTSNPN and CDR2 is SVGIG in the germline V gene (reference sequence). This CDR3 has 17 residues. The CDR3 DNA is TGTGCCTGGAGTGTACGTGGAGGGGGCGCCTTCAGCGGGGAGCTGTTTTTT. It codes for CAWSVRGGGAFSGELFF.

The chain recombines TRBV7-2 with TRBJ1-4; 12 nucleotides line up with TRBD1. There are 15 residues in the CDR3. Germline CDR1 is SGHTA and CDR2 is FQGNSA. The ends lost 5 bases at V and 13 bases at J; junction bases unmatched: 11. CDR3 nucleotide sequence: TGTGCCAGCAGCCGGACGGGACAGGGGGCGAAAGGACTGTTTTTT. Protein: CASSRTGQGAKGLFF.

The rearrangement links TRBV27 to TRBJ1-1, with D perhaps matching TRBD1 (6 bases). Germline V gene lookup returns CDR1 MNHEY and CDR2 SMNVEV (reference sequence). The length of the CDR3 is 13 residues. V dropped 6 bases and J dropped 1 base, with 9 bases sitting between them. The CDR3 loop is CASSRTENTEAFF. DNA for the CDR3: TGTGCCAGCAGCCGGACAGAGAACACTGAAGCTTTCTTT.

This clone was seen just once. The V call is TRBV28, the J call TRBJ2-1; TRBD2 is a possible D gene (5 bases). Trimming left V 3 bases short and J 4 bases short, with 10 bases between. Germline assignment: CDR1 MDHEN and CDR2 SYDVKM. CDR3 size: 14 residues. The CDR3 nucleotides read TGTGCCAGCAGTTTCATACTAGATTACAATGAGCAGTTCTTC. Translation: CASSFILDYNEQFF. The variable domain in full, completed from reference TRBV28 and TRBJ2-1, reads DVKVTQSSRYLVKRTGEKVFLECVQDMDHENMFWYRQDPGLGLRLIYFSYDVKMKEKGDIPEGYSVSREKKERFSLILESASTNQTSMYLCASSFILDYNEQFFGPGTRLTVL.

This clone was seen once. This chain uses TRBV6-1 with TRBJ2-7; TRBD1 matches 10 bases. The V gene's germline CDR1 is MNHNS and CDR2 SASEGT. The J segment lost 0 bases and the V segment lost 4 bases, leaving 6 bases of the junction unmatched. The CDR3 loop spans 16 amino acids. The CDR3 DNA reads TGTGCCAGCAGTGGCTCGTGGACAGGGGGCTCCTACGAGCAGTACTTC. Its translation: CASSGSWTGGSYEQYF.

J is TRBJ2-6 and V is TRBV2; the D is unclear. Germline V CDR1 and CDR2: SNHLY, FYNNEI. The CDR3 totals 16 residues. V was cut by 1 base and J by 1 base, with 8 bases left in between. DNA of the CDR3: TGTGCCAGCAGTGAAGACCATTTTTCTGGGGCCAACGTCCTGACTTTC. It specifies CASSEDHFSGANVLTF. The full variable domain, its missing parts supplied by reference TRBV2 and TRBJ2-6, is EPEVTQTPSHQVTQMGQEVILRCVPISNHLYFYWYRQILGQKVEFLVSFYNNEISEKSEIFDDQFSVERPDGSNFTLKIRSTKLEDSAMYFCASSEDHFSGANVLTFGAGSRLTVL.

V and J are TRBV6-1 and TRBJ2-5; D might be TRBD2 (6 bases). The J call may be faulty, since TRBJ2-7 better matches the DNA end. Looked up from germline, CDR1 is MNHNS and CDR2 is SASEGT. The CDR3 runs to 14 residues. CDR3 in amino acids: CASMDGGISYEQYF. The CDR3 DNA reads as TGTGCCAGCATGGATGGAGGGATCTCCTACGAGCAGTACTTC.

CDR3 bases: TGTGCCAGCAGCCAATGGGCAGGGGCGACACAAGAGACCCAGTACTTC. It yields the protein CASSQWAGATQETQYF. The V and J genes are TRBV14 and TRBJ2-5; TRBD1 is a possible D gene (6 bases). Per germline, CDR1 SGHDN and CDR2 FVKESK. CDR3 length: 16 residues. V was clipped by 2 bases and J by 2 bases, with 15 bases between them.

V gene TRBV5-1 combines with J gene TRBJ2-7; D is undetermined. The length of the CDR3 is 15 residues. Trimming left V 0 bases short and J 4 bases short, with 14 bases between. Germline V gives CDR1 SGHRS, CDR2 YFSETQ. CDR3 protein: CASSLDGYGTYEQYF. The CDR3 DNA is TGCGCCAGCAGCTTGGATGGGTACGGAACATACGAGCAGTACTTC.

The J gene is TRBJ1-2, the V gene TRBV28, with unresolved D. CDR1 MDHEN and CDR2 SYDVKM come from the germline V gene. Trimming removed 0 bases at V and 0 bases at J, with 8 bases between. The CDR3 length is 15 residues. CDR3 loop: CASSLWARTNYGYTF. The CDR3 DNA is TGTGCCAGCAGTTTATGGGCCCGGACTAACTATGGCTACACCTTC.

The chain has TRBV11-2 and TRBJ2-7, with TRBD1 as a possible D gene (5 bases). The CDR3 length is 12 residues. V lost 5 bases to trimming and J lost 6 bases, with 11 bases between them. The germline V gene has CDR1 SGHAT and CDR2 FQNNGV. CDR3: CASSPRGGEQYF. The CDR3 DNA reads as TGTGCCAGCAGCCCTAGGGGTGGCGAGCAGTACTTC.